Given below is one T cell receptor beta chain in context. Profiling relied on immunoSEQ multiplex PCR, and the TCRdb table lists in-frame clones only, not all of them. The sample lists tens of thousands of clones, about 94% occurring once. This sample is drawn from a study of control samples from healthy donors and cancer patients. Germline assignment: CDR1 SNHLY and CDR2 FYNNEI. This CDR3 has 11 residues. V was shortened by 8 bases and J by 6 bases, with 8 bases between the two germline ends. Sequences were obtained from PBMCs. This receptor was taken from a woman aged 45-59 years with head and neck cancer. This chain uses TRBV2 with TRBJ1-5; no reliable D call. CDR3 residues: CASRITQPQHF. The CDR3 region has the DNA TGTGCCAGCCGTATTACTCAGCCCCAGCATTTT.